This TCR beta chain is from a study of cytomegalovirus exposure and HLA in healthy donors. Regarding the study as a whole: Rarity marked most TCR sequences, yet some public TCRs occurred in many donors. A later analysis found first-cohort TCR clusters tended to co-occur in the 120 validation repertoires.

Libraries were prepared by immunoSEQ multiplex PCR; TCRdb keeps only in-frame clonotypes and omits some of them. The sample consists of roughly 120,000 clones, about nine tenths of them appearing once. The donors were members of the roughly 130-subject validation cohort (separate from the approximately 650-subject first cohort). The germline gives CDR1 MDHEN, CDR2 SYDVKM. V was trimmed by 4 bases and J by 4 bases, leaving 8 bases between them. CDR3 length: 12 residues. About this clone itself: Antigen: not known.

Sequencing used PBMCs. This TCR was sampled from a man aged 30 to 39 in good health and CMV-seronegative. The V gene is TRBV28, the J gene TRBJ2-7, with D maybe TRBD2 (5 bases). The CDR3 DNA sequence: TGTGCCAGCAGTTGGACTTCATACGAGCAGTACTTC. Amino acids: CASSWTSYEQYF. The complete variable domain, with remaining parts taken from reference TRBV28 and TRBJ2-7, reads DVKVTQSSRYLVKRTGEKVFLECVQDMDHENMFWYRQDPGLGLRLIYFSYDVKMKEKGDIPEGYSVSREKKERFSLILESASTNQTSMYLCASSWTSYEQYFGPGTRLTVT.